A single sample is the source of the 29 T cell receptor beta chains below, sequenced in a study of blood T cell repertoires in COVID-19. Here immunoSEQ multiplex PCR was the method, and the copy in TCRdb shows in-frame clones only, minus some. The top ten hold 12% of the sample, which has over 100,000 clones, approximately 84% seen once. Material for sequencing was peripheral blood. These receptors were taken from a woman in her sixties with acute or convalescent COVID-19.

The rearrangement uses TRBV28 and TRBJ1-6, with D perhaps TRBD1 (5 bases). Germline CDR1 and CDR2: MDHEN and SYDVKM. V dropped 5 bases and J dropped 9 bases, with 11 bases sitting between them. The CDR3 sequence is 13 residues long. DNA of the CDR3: TGTGCCAGCAGTAGAGGGGAGGGTTCACCCCTCCACTTT. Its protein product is CASSRGEGSPLHF.

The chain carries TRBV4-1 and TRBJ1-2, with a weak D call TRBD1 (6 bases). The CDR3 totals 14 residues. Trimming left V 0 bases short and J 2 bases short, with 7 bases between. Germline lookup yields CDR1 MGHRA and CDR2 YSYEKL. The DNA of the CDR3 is TGCGCCAGCAGCCAAGACACAGGGAACTATGGCTACACCTTC. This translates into CASSQDTGNYGYTF.

CDR3 sequence: CAISPGTGQGQPQHF. In nucleotides, the CDR3 is TGTGCCATCAGCCCCGGGACAGGGCAGGGTCAGCCCCAGCATTTT. This chain links TRBV10-3 with TRBJ1-5; 9 nucleotides agree with TRBD1. The trim removed 6 bases at V and 6 bases at J, leaving 9 bases unmatched. Per germline, CDR1 ENHRY and CDR2 SYGVKD. This CDR3 comprises 15 residues.

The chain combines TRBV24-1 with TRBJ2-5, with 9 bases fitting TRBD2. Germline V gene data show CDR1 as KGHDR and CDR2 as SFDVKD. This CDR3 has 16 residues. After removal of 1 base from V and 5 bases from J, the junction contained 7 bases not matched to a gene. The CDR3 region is CATSDLRLAGFETQYF. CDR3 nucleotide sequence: TGTGCCACCAGTGATTTACGGCTAGCGGGGTTCGAGACCCAGTACTTC.

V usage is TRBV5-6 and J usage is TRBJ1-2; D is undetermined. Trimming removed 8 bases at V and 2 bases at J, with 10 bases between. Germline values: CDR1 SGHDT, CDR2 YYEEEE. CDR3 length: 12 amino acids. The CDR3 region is CASSRGNYGYTF. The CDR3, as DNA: TGTGCCAGTTCTCGGGGAAACTATGGCTACACCTTC.

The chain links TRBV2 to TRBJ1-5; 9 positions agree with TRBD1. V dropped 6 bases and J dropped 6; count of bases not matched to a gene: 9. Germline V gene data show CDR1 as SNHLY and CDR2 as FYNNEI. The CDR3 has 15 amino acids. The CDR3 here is CASRGGQGSGQPQHF. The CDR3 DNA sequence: TGTGCCAGCAGGGGGGGACAGGGATCGGGTCAGCCCCAGCATTTT.

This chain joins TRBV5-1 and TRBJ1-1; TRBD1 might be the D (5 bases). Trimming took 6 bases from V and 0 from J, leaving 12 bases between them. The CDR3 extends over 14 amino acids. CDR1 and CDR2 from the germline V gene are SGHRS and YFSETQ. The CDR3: CASTLEGLNTEAFF. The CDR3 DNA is TGCGCCAGCACTTTGGAGGGGCTGAACACTGAAGCTTTCTTT.

The CDR3 DNA is TGTGCCAGCAGCTTAGAGGGCGGGTGGCTTTCCTATAATTCACCCCTCCACTTT. It encodes CASSLEGGWLSYNSPLHF. The J gene is TRBJ1-6, the V gene TRBV7-2; D not certain. Looked up from germline, CDR1 is SGHTA and CDR2 is FQGNSA. The CDR3 sequence is 18 residues long. Trimming shortened V by 1 base and J by 1 base, and 14 bases separated the two germline ends.

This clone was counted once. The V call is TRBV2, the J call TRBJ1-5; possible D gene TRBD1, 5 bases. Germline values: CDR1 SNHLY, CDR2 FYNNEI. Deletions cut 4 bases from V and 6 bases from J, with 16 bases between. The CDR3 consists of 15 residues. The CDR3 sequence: CASSGRRGIGQPQHF. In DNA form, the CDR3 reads TGTGCCAGCAGTGGACGGCGGGGGATAGGTCAGCCCCAGCATTTT.

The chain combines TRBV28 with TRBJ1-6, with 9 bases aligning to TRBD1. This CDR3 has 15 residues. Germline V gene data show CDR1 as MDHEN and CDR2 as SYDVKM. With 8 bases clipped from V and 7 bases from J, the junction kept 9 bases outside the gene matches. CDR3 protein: CASQAPGQGNSPLHF. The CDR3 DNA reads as TGTGCCAGCCAAGCTCCGGGACAGGGAAATTCACCCCTCCACTTT.

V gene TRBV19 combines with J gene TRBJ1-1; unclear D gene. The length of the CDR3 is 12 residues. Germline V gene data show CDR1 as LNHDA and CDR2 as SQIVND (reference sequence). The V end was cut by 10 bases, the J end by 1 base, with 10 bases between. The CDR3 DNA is TGTGCCACCACTGAGGGGAACACTGAAGCTTTCTTT. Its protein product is CATTEGNTEAFF. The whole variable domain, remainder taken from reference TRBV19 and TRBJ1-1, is DGGITQSPKYLFRKEGQNVTLSCEQNLNHDAMYWYRQDPGQGLRLIYYSQIVNDFQKGDIAEGYSVSREKKESFPLTVTSAQKNPTAFYLCATTEGNTEAFFGQGTRLTVV.

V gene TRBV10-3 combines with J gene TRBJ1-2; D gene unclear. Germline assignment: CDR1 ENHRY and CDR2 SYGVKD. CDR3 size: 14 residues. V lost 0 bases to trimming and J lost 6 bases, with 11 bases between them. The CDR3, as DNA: TGTGCCATCAGTGAGTCGGAGAACTCCCATGGCTACACCTTC. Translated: CAISESENSHGYTF.

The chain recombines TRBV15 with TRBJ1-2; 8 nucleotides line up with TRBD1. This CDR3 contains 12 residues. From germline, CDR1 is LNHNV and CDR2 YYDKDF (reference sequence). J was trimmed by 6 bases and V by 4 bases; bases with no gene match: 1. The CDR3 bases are TGTGCCACCAGCATGACAGGGGATGGCTACACCTTC. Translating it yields CATSMTGDGYTF.

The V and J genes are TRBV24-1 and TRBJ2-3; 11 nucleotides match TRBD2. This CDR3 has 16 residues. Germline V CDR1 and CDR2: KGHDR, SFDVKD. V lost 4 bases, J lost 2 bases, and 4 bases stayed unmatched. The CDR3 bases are TGTGCCACCAGTGACCGACTAGCGGGAAACACAGATACGCAGTATTTT. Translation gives CATSDRLAGNTDTQYF.

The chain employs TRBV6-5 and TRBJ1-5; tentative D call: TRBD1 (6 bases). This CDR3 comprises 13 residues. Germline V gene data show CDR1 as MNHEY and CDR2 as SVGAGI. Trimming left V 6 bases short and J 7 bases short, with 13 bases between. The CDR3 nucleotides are TGTGCCAGCAGCGAGGGGGTTAGGCAGCCCCAGCATTTT. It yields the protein CASSEGVRQPQHF.

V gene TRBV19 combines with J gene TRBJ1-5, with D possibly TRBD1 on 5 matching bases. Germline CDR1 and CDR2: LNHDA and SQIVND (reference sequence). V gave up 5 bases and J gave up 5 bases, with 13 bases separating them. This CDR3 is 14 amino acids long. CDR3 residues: CASSPQGRHQPQHF. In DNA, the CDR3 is TGTGCCAGTAGTCCCCAGGGAAGACATCAGCCCCAGCATTTT.

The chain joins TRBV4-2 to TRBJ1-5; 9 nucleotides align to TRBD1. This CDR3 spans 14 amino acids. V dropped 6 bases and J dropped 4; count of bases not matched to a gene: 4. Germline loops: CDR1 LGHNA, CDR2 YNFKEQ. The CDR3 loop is CASSWGQGNQPQHF. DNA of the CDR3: TGTGCCAGCAGTTGGGGACAGGGAAATCAGCCCCAGCATTTT.

Here the CDR3 reads CASSKTGREGYTF. The CDR3 nucleotides are TGTGCCAGCAGCAAAACAGGGAGGGAGGGCTACACCTTC. This chain links TRBV27 with TRBJ1-2; TRBD1 is a possible D gene (6 bases). This CDR3 comprises 13 residues. V lost 6 bases and J lost 8, with 16 bases in between. CDR1 and CDR2 from the germline V gene are MNHEY and SMNVEV (reference sequence).

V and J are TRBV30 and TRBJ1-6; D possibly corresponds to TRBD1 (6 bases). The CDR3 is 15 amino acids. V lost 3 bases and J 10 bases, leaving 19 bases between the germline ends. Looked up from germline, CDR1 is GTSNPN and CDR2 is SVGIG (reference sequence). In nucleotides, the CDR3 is TGTGCCTGGAGCCTGGGGCAGGGGAGTGGGTCACCCCTCCACTTT. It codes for CAWSLGQGSGSPLHF.

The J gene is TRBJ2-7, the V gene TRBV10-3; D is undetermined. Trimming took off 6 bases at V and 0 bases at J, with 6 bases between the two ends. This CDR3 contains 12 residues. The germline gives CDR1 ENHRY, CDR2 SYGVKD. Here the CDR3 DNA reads TGTGCCATCAGGGCAGACTCCTACGAGCAGTACTTC. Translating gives CAIRADSYEQYF.

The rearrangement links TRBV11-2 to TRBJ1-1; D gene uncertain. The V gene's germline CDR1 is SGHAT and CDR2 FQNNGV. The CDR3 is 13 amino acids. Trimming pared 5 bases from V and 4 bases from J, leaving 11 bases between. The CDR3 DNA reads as TGTGCCAGCAGCCCAGGAGGACGCACTGAAGCTTTCTTT. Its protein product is CASSPGGRTEAFF.

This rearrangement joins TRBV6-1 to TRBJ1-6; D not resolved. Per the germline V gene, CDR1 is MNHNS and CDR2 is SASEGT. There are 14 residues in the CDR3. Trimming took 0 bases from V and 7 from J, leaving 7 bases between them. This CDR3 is CASSEASSNSPLHF. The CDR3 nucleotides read TGTGCCAGCAGTGAAGCGTCGAGCAATTCACCCCTCCACTTT.

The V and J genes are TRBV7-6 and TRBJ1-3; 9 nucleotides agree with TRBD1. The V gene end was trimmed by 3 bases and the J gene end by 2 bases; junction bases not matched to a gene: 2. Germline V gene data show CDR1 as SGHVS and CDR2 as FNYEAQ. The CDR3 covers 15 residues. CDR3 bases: TGTGCCAGCAGCTTGGGACAGGGCCCTGGAAACACCATATATTTT. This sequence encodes CASSLGQGPGNTIYF.

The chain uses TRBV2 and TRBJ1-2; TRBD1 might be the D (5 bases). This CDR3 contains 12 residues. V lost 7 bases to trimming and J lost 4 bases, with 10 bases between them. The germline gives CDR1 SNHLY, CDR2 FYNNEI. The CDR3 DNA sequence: TGTGCCAGCACCTTGGGGCCCTATGGCTACACCTTC. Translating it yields CASTLGPYGYTF.

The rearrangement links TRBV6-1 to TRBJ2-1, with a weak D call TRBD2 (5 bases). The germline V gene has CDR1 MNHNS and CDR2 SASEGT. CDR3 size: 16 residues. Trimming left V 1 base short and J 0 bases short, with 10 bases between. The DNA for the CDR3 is TGTGCCAGCAGTGAAGGGATCACTAGCTCCTACAATGAGCAGTTCTTC. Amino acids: CASSEGITSSYNEQFF.

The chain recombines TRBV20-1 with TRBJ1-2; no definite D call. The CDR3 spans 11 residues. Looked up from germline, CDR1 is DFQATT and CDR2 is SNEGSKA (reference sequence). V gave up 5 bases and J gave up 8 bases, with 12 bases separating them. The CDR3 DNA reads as TGCAGTGCTCCGGCCGGAGGGGGCTACACCTTC. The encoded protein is CSAPAGGGYTF.

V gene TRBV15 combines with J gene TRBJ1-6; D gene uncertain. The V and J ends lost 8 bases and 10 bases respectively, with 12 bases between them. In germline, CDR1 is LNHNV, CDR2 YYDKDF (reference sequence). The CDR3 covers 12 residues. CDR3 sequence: CATRVSGSPLHF. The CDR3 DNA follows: TGTGCCACCCGGGTTAGTGGGTCACCCCTCCACTTT.

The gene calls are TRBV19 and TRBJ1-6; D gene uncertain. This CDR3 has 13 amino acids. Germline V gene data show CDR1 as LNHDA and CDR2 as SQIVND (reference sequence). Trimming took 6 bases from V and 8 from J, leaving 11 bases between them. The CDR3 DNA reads TGTGCCAGTAGGCTAGAGATTGATTCACCCCTCCACTTT. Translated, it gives CASRLEIDSPLHF.

CDR3 nucleotide sequence: TGTGCCATCAGTTTACAGGGGGGCTCTGGAAACACCATATATTTT. This codes for CAISLQGGSGNTIYF. The V gene is TRBV10-3, the J gene TRBJ1-3; 8 nucleotides align to TRBD1. V lost 5 bases and J lost 0; bases outside the gene matches: 3. The V gene's germline CDR1 is ENHRY and CDR2 SYGVKD. The CDR3 consists of 15 residues.